These 25 T cell receptor beta chains share one sample of origin, sequenced in a study of response to subunit inactivated influenza vaccine. Each CDR3 protein is one row after TCRdb ran MiXCR on the RT-PCR reads. The data show approximately 700,000 distinct CDR3 sequences, 15% to 18% seen once. The sequencing used PBMCs from blood, collected about 12 days after vaccination. The receptors originated from a man aged 45 to 65 who received an inactivated influenza vaccine.

This clonotype was counted a few times. The V call is TRBV11-2, the J call TRBJ2-5, with D possibly being TRBD1 (6 bases). Trimming removed 5 bases at V and 10 bases at J, with 17 bases between. The length of the CDR3 is 13 residues. Germline CDR1 SGHAT, CDR2 FQNNGV. The CDR3 reads CASSQGLGVDQYF. The CDR3 DNA is TGTGCCAGCAGCCAGGGGCTCGGGGTGGACCAGTACTTC.

The chain uses TRBV10-3 and TRBJ1-5, with D possibly being TRBD1 (5 bases). V lost 4 bases and J lost 4, with 11 bases in between. The CDR3 is 14 amino acids. Germline V gives CDR1 ENHRY, CDR2 SYGVKD. DNA of the CDR3: TGTGCCATCAGTGCAGGGAAAGGTAATCAGCCCCAGCATTTT. Protein sequence: CAISAGKGNQPQHF.

The chain uses TRBV2 and TRBJ1-1; D unresolved. This CDR3 has 13 residues. From germline, CDR1 is SNHLY and CDR2 FYNNEI. The V end lost 7 bases, the J end lost 0 bases, and 9 bases lay between the germline ends. CDR3 DNA sequence: TGTGCCAGCACCTCAGTGATGAACACTGAAGCTTTCTTT. This codes for CASTSVMNTEAFF.

This clonotype was found many times. The rearrangement links TRBV7-2 to TRBJ2-3; D not certain. The CDR3 has 16 amino acids. Trimming pared 8 bases from V and 0 bases from J, leaving 18 bases between. Germline V gene data show CDR1 as SGHTA and CDR2 as FQGNSA. The CDR3 DNA reads as TGTGCCAGCCCACCAGCCTCCCGGGCTAGCACAGATACGCAGTATTTT. This encodes CASPPASRASTDTQYF.

This clonotype has more than one count but fewer than ten. V and J are TRBV5-1 and TRBJ2-7; 9 positions agree with TRBD2. The germline V gene has CDR1 SGHRS and CDR2 YFSETQ. The CDR3 is 14 amino acids. The ends lost 4 bases at V and 2 bases at J; junction bases unmatched: 4. The CDR3 coding sequence is TGCGCCAGCAGCGTATCTAGCGGGACCTACGAGCAGTACTTC. Translation gives CASSVSSGTYEQYF.

The chain recombines TRBV7-6 with TRBJ2-2; TRBD1 might be the D (5 bases). Germline assignment: CDR1 SGHVS and CDR2 FNYEAQ. CDR3 length: 14 residues. The V end lost 5 bases, the J end lost 5 bases, and 12 bases lay between the germline ends. The CDR3 loop reads CASSEDRVTGELFF. The CDR3 DNA reads as TGTGCCAGCAGCGAAGACAGAGTAACCGGGGAGCTGTTTTTT. The full variable domain, in which reference TRBV7-6 and TRBJ2-2 provide the parts outside the CDR3, is GAGVSQSPRYKVTKRGQDVALRCDPISGHVSLYWYRQALGQGPEFLTYFNYEAQQDKSGLPNDRFSAERPEGSISTLTIQRTEQRDSAMYRCASSEDRVTGELFFGEGSRLTVL.

This clonotype occurred a few times. The chain recombines TRBV28 with TRBJ2-7; D could derive from TRBD1 or TRBD2 (5 bases each). Germline CDR1 reads MDHEN; CDR2 reads SYDVKM. Trimming stripped 5 bases from V and 4 bases from J, with 12 bases between. The CDR3 is 13 amino acids. The CDR3 DNA is TGTGCCAGCAGTCGGGACGGATGGTACGAGCAGTACTTC. Residues: CASSRDGWYEQYF.

This clonotype was seen repeatedly, ten times or more. The rearrangement uses TRBV29-1 and TRBJ2-7; D is ambiguous. The germline V and J ends were trimmed by 6 bases and 0 bases, with 15 bases remaining between them. Germline assignment: CDR1 SQVTM and CDR2 ANQGSEA. CDR3 size: 14 residues. The CDR3 coding sequence is TGCAGCGTGGCCCCGGCAGCCAACTCCTACGAGCAGTACTTC. It yields the protein CSVAPAANSYEQYF.

The CDR3 loop reads CASSYGDRRVWGYTF. CDR3 DNA sequence: TGTGCCAGCAGCTATGGGGACAGGAGGGTGTGGGGCTACACCTTC. This sequence joins TRBV5-5 and TRBJ1-2; 8 nucleotides align to TRBD1. Germline CDR1 is SGHKS and CDR2 is YYEKEE (reference sequence). The CDR3 contains 15 residues. V gave up 3 bases and J gave up 8 bases; unmatched junction bases: 12.

The chain couples TRBV9 to TRBJ2-7; the match to TRBD2 covers 15 bases. Germline values: CDR1 SGDLS, CDR2 YYNGEE. The CDR3 contains 16 residues. V shed 4 bases, J shed 6 bases, and the junction held 8 bases outside the gene matches. The CDR3 loop is CASSPGLAGGAGEQYF. The CDR3 DNA sequence: TGTGCCAGCAGCCCTGGACTAGCGGGGGGGGCCGGCGAGCAGTACTTC.

The rearrangement joins TRBV20-1 to TRBJ2-7; D may match TRBD1 or TRBD2 (5 bases each). CDR3 length equals 14 residues. Trimming removed 4 bases at V and 5 bases at J, with 18 bases between. Germline V gene sequence: CDR1 DFQATT, CDR2 SNEGSKA (reference sequence). The CDR3 reads CSAIDYLGVHEQYF. CDR3 DNA: TGCAGTGCTATAGACTACCTAGGGGTCCACGAGCAGTACTTC.

The chain links TRBV30 to TRBJ2-5; no clear D gene. Germline V CDR1 and CDR2: GTSNPN, SVGIG (reference sequence). The CDR3 runs 12 residues. Trimming cost V 6 bases and J 5 bases, with 13 bases left between them. CDR3 sequence: CACHGVGETQYF. The CDR3 DNA follows: TGTGCCTGTCATGGCGTCGGGGAGACCCAGTACTTC.

This clonotype was recorded at least ten times. The chain links TRBV5-6 to TRBJ2-1, with D possibly matching TRBD1 (6 bases). V shed 4 bases and J shed 4 bases, with 9 bases lying between them. Per germline, CDR1 SGHDT and CDR2 YYEEEE. This CDR3 has 13 residues. The CDR3 protein is CASSPDRYNEQFF. CDR3 DNA: TGTGCCAGCAGCCCTGACAGGTACAATGAGCAGTTCTTC.

This clonotype showed up just a few times. V is TRBV18 and J is TRBJ2-1, with TRBD2 identical over 14 bases. The germline V gene has CDR1 KGHSH and CDR2 LQKENI. V trimming: 4 bases; J trimming: 10 bases; junction bases outside the gene matches: 3. This CDR3 comprises 14 residues. CDR3 region: CASSQGLAGEEQFF. The CDR3 bases are TGTGCCAGCTCACAGGGACTAGCGGGGGAGGAGCAGTTCTTC.

This clonotype was counted only a few times. This chain connects TRBV7-9 to TRBJ2-1; D might be TRBD1 (6 bases). Trimming removed 6 bases from V and 0 bases from J, with 12 bases in between. Germline CDR1 is SEHNR and CDR2 is FQNEAQ (reference sequence). This CDR3 spans 15 amino acids. The CDR3 is CASRHQGSSYNEQFF. CDR3 nucleotides: TGTGCCAGCAGGCACCAGGGGAGCTCCTACAATGAGCAGTTCTTC.

The rearrangement joins TRBV4-1 to TRBJ2-5; the match to TRBD2 covers 8 bases. The germline V gene encodes CDR1 MGHRA and CDR2 YSYEKL. V lost 1 base to trimming and J lost 1 base; unmatched junction nucleotides: 8. CDR3 length equals 17 residues. This CDR3 reads CASSQAVLAGGQETQYF. DNA of the CDR3: TGCGCCAGCAGCCAAGCGGTTCTGGCGGGGGGCCAAGAGACCCAGTACTTC.

In its sample, this clonotype was seen a few times. The chain carries TRBV28 and TRBJ2-7; D is unresolved. The ends were cut back, 5 bases at V and 4 bases at J, with 15 bases in the middle. This CDR3 spans 14 amino acids. Germline-derived CDR1 and CDR2 are MDHEN and SYDVKM. The CDR3 nucleotides are TGTGCCAGCAGTCGTCAAACTGGGTGGTACGAGCAGTACTTC. It yields the protein CASSRQTGWYEQYF.

The chain couples TRBV5-1 to TRBJ2-7; no reliable D call. The V end was cut by 0 bases, the J end by 4 bases, with 11 bases between. CDR1 SGHRS and CDR2 YFSETQ come from the germline V gene. CDR3 length equals 14 residues. As DNA, the CDR3 is TGCGCCAGCAGCTTGGACACCACGACATACGAGCAGTACTTC. It specifies CASSLDTTTYEQYF.

This clonotype was counted only a few times. The rearrangement joins TRBV7-9 to TRBJ2-7, with a possible D match to TRBD1 (5 bases). CDR3 size: 16 residues. Germline lookup yields CDR1 SEHNR and CDR2 FQNEAQ (reference sequence). Between the trimmed V and J ends, which lost 0 bases and 3 bases, there was a span of 15 bases. The CDR3 DNA reads as TGTGCCAGCAGCTTAGCCACTGGCAGGGATAACTACGAGCAGTACTTC. This codes for CASSLATGRDNYEQYF.

V is TRBV20-1 and J is TRBJ2-3; D perhaps matches TRBD2 (6 bases). V lost 6 bases, J lost 1 base, and 20 bases lay in between. The CDR3 is 16 amino acids. In germline, CDR1 is DFQATT, CDR2 SNEGSKA (reference sequence). CDR3 sequence (DNA): TGCAGTGCCATACCATTCGGGACTGGAGGCACAGATACGCAGTATTTT. Protein product: CSAIPFGTGGTDTQYF.

The CDR3 loop reads CASSGGLTRGVGGTDTQYF. The CDR3 DNA sequence: TGCGCCAGCAGCGGCGGGTTAACACGGGGCGTGGGGGGCACAGATACGCAGTATTTT. The V gene is TRBV5-1, the J gene TRBJ2-3; D may correspond to TRBD1 or TRBD2 (5 bases each). Germline V CDR1 and CDR2: SGHRS, YFSETQ. The CDR3 has 19 amino acids. V lost 4 bases, J lost 1 base, and 25 bases lay in between.

The chain recombines TRBV29-1 with TRBJ2-2, with a weak D call TRBD1 (6 bases). The V end was cut by 4 bases, the J end by 4 bases, with 13 bases between. The CDR3 length is 14 residues. The germline V gene has CDR1 SQVTM and CDR2 ANQGSEA. The CDR3 here is CSVVGTRSTGELFF. CDR3 nucleotides: TGCAGCGTTGTAGGGACACGCAGCACCGGGGAGCTGTTTTTT.

The chain recombines TRBV7-9 with TRBJ2-7; D remains ambiguous. CDR3 length: 15 amino acids. With 0 bases removed from V and 6 bases from J, the gap between germline ends came to 15 bases. Per the germline V gene, CDR1 is SEHNR and CDR2 is FQNEAQ (reference sequence). CDR3 nucleotides: TGTGCCAGCAGCTTAGCGCCCGGAAGGACGTCCGAGCAGTACTTC. Its translation: CASSLAPGRTSEQYF.

The V and J genes are TRBV4-1 and TRBJ2-1; D unclear. Germline CDR1 reads MGHRA; CDR2 reads YSYEKL. The CDR3 is 16 residues long. Trimming removed 1 base at V and 0 bases at J, with 10 bases between. The CDR3 bases are TGCGCCAGCAGCCAAGGTAGCTGGGGCTCCTACAATGAGCAGTTCTTC. This codes for CASSQGSWGSYNEQFF.

The chain joins TRBV20-1 to TRBJ2-3; TRBD2 matches 7 bases. The CDR3 consists of 14 residues. The trim removed 3 bases at V and 2 bases at J, leaving 5 bases unmatched. Germline CDR1 is DFQATT and CDR2 is SNEGSKA (reference sequence). The CDR3 protein is CSARGGVATDTQYF. In DNA, the CDR3 is TGCAGTGCTAGGGGGGGGGTCGCCACAGATACGCAGTATTTT.